This TCR beta chain was identified during a study of cytomegalovirus exposure and HLA in healthy donors. Notes on the study in general: Rarity held for most TCR sequences, but there were some public TCRs that occurred in many donors.

Concerning this clone: Its antigen is unidentified.

V gave up 2 bases and J gave up 5 bases; unmatched junction bases: 10. This CDR3 comprises 16 residues. The V gene's germline CDR1 is SGHDT and CDR2 YYEEEE. A multiplex PCR was run with 60 Vbeta primers and 13 Jbeta primers. TCRdb keeps only in-frame clones here, not all; method: immunoSEQ multiplex PCR. This sample has over 200,000 clones; roughly 80% occur once, and the top ten carry 4.5% to 7%. The chain combines TRBV5-6 with TRBJ2-7; 10 bases map to TRBD2. The receptor comes from a man in his forties or fifties in good health and CMV-seropositive. Sequencing was carried out using PBMCs. The CDR3 DNA sequence: TGTGCCAGCAGCTTCGGGCCTAGCGGGAGCATCGACGAGCAGTACTTC. This translates into CASSFGPSGSIDEQYF. Variable domain in full (rest from reference TRBV5-6 and TRBJ2-7): DAGVTQSPTHLIKTRGQQVTLRCSPKSGHDTVSWYQQALGQGPQFIFQYYEEEERQRGNFPDRFSGHQFPNYSSELNVNALLLGDSALYLCASSFGPSGSIDEQYFGPGTRLTVT.